One and the same sample provided the 5 T cell receptor beta chains below, sequenced in a study of cytomegalovirus exposure and HLA in healthy donors. Primers for the PCR totalled 60 Vbeta and 13 Jbeta. Method: immunoSEQ multiplex PCR; TCRdb's copy keeps in-frame clones and lacks some. Of around 190,000 clones listed, approximately 79% are singletons. The sequenced material came from PBMCs. All receptors derive from a woman aged 18-35 years in good health and CMV-seronegative.

There are a few counts of this clone. The rearrangement uses TRBV6-1 and TRBJ2-5; 9 bases agree with TRBD1. V trimming: 7 bases; J trimming: 5 bases; junction bases outside the gene matches: 8. Germline V gene lookup returns CDR1 MNHNS and CDR2 SASEGT. The CDR3 is 14 residues long. Written as DNA, the CDR3 is TGTGCCAGCACCGGGACAGGGCCTTGGGAGACCCAGTACTTC. It codes for CASTGTGPWETQYF.

The gene calls are TRBV6-5 and TRBJ2-5, with unresolved D. Germline V lookup: CDR1 MNHEY, CDR2 SVGAGI. CDR3 length equals 13 residues. Deletions cut 5 bases from V and 5 bases from J, with 12 bases between. CDR3 amino acids: CASSRHNQETQYF. For the CDR3, the DNA is TGTGCCAGCAGTAGACACAATCAGGAGACCCAGTACTTC.

The chain recombines TRBV9 with TRBJ1-3; D is unclear. V lost 3 bases, J lost 2 bases, and 12 bases lay in between. The CDR3 covers 15 residues. Looked up from germline, CDR1 is SGDLS and CDR2 is YYNGEE. Here the CDR3 reads CASSAGDIAGNTIYF. CDR3 DNA sequence: TGTGCCAGCAGCGCGGGAGACATTGCTGGAAACACCATATATTTT.

The chain combines TRBV10-3 with TRBJ1-5; D possibly corresponds to TRBD1 (5 bases). This CDR3 has 15 amino acids. Trimming stripped 8 bases from V and 0 bases from J, with 14 bases between. The germline V gene has CDR1 ENHRY and CDR2 SYGVKD. CDR3 region: CAIRVTENSNQPQHF. In DNA form, the CDR3 reads TGTGCCATCCGGGTGACAGAGAATAGCAATCAGCCCCAGCATTTT.

As for this clone: One end of the junction is discordant with germline, which a read error may explain. The V and J genes are TRBV11-2 and TRBJ2-7; 10 nucleotides align to TRBD2. Germline assignment: CDR1 SGHAT and CDR2 FQNNGV. This CDR3 is 13 amino acids long. For the CDR3, the DNA is TGTGCCAGCAACTTAGCGGGGGGTTACGAGCAGTACTTC. It encodes CASNLAGGYEQYF. The full variable domain, with the rest looked up from reference TRBV11-2 and TRBJ2-7, is EAGVAQSPRYKIIEKRQSVAFWCNPISGHATLYWYQQILGQGPKLLIQFQNNGVVDDSQLPKDRFSAERLKGVDSTLKIQPAKLEDSAVYLCASNLAGGYEQYFGPGTRLTVT.